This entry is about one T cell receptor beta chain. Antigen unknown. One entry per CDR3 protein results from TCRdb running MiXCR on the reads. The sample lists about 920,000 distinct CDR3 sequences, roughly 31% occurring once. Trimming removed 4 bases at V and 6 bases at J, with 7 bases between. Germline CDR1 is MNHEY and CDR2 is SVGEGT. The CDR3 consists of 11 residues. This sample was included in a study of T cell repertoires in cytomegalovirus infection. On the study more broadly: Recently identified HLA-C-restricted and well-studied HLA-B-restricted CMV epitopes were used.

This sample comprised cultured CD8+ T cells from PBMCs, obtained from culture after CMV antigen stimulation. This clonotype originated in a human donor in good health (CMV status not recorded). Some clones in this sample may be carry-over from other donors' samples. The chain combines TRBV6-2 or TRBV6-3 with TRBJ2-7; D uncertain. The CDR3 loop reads CASSSLCEQYV. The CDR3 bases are TGTGCCAGCAGTTCCCTCTGCGAGCAGTACGTC.